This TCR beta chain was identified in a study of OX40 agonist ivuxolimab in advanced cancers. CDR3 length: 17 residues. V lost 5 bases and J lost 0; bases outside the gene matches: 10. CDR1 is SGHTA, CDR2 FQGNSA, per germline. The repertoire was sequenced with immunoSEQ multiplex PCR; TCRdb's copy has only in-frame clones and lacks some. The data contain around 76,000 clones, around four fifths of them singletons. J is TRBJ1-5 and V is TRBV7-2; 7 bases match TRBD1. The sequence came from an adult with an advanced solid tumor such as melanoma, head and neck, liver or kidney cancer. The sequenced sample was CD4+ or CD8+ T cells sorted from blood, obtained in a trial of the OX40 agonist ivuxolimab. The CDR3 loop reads CASSRGGGLYSNQPQHF. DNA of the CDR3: TGTGCCAGCAGCCGGGGAGGGGGCTTGTATAGCAATCAGCCCCAGCATTTT.